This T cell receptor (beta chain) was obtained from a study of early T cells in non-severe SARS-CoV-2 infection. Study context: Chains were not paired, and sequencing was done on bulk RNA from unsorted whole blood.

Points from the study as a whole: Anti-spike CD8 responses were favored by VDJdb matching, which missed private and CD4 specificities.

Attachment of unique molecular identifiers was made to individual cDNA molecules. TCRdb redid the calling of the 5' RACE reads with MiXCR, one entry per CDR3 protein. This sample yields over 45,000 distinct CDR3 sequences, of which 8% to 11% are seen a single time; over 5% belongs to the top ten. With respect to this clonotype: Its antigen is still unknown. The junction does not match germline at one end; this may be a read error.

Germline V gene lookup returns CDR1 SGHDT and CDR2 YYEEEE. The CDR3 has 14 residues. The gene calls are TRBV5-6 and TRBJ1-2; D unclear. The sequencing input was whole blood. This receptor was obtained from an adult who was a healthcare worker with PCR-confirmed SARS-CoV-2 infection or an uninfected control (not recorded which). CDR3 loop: CVSSLGQILYGYTF. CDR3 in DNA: TGTGTCAGCAGCTTAGGGCAGATACTATATGGCTACACCTTC.